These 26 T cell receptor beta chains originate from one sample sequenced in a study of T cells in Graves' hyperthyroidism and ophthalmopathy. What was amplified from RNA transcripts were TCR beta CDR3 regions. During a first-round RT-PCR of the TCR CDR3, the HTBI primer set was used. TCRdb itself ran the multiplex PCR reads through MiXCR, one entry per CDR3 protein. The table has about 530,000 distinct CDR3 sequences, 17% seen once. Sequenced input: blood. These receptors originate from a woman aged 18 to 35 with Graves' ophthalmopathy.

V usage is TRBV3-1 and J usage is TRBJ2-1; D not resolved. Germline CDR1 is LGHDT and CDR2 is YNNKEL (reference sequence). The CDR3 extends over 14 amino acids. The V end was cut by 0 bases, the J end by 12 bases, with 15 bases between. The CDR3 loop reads CASSQDLETPRQFF. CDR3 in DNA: TGTGCCAGCAGCCAAGATCTGGAGACTCCAAGGCAGTTCTTC.

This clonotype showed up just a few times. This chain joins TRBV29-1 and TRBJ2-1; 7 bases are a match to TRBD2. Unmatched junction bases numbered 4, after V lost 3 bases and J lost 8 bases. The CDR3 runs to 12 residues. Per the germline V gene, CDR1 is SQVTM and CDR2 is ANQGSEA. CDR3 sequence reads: CSVDQGGYEQFF. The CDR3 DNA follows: TGCAGCGTTGATCAGGGAGGGTATGAGCAGTTCTTC.

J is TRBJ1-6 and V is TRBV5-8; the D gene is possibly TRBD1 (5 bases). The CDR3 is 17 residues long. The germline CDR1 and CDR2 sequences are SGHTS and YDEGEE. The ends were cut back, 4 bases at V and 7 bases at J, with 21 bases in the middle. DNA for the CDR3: TGTGCCAGCAGCGACGCGGATATGTGGGGCGGGAATTCACCCCTCCACTTT. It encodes CASSDADMWGGNSPLHF.

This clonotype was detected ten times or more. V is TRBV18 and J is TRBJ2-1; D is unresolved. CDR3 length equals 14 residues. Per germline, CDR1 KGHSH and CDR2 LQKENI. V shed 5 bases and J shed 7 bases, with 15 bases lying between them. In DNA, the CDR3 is TGTGCCAGCTCAACAAACGCGTTGGGGAATGAGCAGTTCTTC. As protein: CASSTNALGNEQFF.

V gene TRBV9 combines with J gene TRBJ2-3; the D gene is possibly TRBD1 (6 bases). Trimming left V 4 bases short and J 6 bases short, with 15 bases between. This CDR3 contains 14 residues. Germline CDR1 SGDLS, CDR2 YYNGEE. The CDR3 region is CASSTDRLGDTQYF. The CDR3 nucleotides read TGTGCCAGCAGCACCGACAGGCTCGGGGATACGCAGTATTTT.

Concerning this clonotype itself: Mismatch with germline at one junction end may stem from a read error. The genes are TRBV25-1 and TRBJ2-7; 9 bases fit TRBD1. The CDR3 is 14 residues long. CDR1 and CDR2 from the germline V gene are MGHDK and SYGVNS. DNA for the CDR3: TGTACCAGCAGCCCCGGGACAGGGTCCTACGAGCAGTACTTC. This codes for CTSSPGTGSYEQYF.

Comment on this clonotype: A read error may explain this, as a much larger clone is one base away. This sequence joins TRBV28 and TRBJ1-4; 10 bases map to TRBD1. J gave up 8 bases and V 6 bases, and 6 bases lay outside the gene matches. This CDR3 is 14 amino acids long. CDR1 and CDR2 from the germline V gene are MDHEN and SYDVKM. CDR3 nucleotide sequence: TGTGCCAGCAGGTTGACAGGGGGCGGAGAAAAACTGTTTTTT. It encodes CASRLTGGGEKLFF. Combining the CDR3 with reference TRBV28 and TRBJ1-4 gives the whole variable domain DVKVTQSSRYLVKRTGEKVFLECVQDMDHENMFWYRQDPGLGLRLIYFSYDVKMKEKGDIPEGYSVSREKKERFSLILESASTNQTSMYLCASRLTGGGEKLFFGSGTQLSVL.

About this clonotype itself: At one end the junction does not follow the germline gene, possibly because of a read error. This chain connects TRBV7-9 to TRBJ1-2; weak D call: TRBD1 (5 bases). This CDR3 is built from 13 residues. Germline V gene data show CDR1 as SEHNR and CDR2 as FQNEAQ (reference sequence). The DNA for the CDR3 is TGTGGCAGCAGCTTAGCTACAGGCTATGGCTACACCTTC. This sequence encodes CGSSLATGYGYTF.

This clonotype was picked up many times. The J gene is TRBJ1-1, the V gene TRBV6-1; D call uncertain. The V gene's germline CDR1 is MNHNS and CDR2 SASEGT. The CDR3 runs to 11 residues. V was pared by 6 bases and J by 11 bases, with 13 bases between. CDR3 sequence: CASRVGREAFF. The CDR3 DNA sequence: TGTGCCAGCAGAGTCGGCCGAGAGGCTTTCTTT.

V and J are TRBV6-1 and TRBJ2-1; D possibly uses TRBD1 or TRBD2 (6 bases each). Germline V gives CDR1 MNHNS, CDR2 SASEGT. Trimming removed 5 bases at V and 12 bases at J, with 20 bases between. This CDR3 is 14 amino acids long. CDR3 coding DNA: TGTGCCAGCAGTCTATCCGGGGGCCGACAATGGCAGTTCTTC. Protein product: CASSLSGGRQWQFF.

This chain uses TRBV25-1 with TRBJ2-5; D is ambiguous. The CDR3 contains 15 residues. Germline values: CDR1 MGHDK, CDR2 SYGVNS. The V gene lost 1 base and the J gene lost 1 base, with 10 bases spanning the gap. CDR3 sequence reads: CASSESSRLQETQYF. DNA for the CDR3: TGTGCCAGCAGTGAATCATCCAGGCTCCAAGAGACCCAGTACTTC. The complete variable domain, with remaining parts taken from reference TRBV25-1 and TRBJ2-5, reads EADIYQTPRYLVIGTGKKITLECSQTMGHDKMYWYQQDPGMELHLIHYSYGVNSTEKGDLSSESTVSRIRTEHFPLTLESARPSHTSQYLCASSESSRLQETQYFGPGTRLLVL.

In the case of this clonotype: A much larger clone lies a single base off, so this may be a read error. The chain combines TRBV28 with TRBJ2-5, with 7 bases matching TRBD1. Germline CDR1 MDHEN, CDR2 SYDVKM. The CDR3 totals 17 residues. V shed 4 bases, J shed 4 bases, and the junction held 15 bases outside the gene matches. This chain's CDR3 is CASSSPSPRQGGETQYF. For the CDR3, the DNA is TGTGCCAGCAGTTCTCCCAGCCCACGACAGGGCGGAGAGACCCAGTACTTC. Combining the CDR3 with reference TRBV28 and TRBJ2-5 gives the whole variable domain DVKVTQSSRYLVKRTGEKVFLECVQDMDHENMFWYRQDPGLGLRLIYFSYDVKMKEKGDIPEGYSVSREKKERFSLILESASTNQTSMYLCASSSPSPRQGGETQYFGPGTRLLVL.

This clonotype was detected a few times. The chain's CDR3 is CASTRTVQSGYGYTF. The CDR3 nucleotides read TGTGCCAGTACCCGGACAGTTCAATCGGGGTATGGCTACACCTTC. This chain uses TRBV19 with TRBJ1-2, with a tentative D call TRBD1 (6 bases). CDR3 length: 15 amino acids. V lost 7 bases, J lost 5 bases, and 20 bases lay in between. CDR1 LNHDA and CDR2 SQIVND come from the germline V gene (reference sequence).

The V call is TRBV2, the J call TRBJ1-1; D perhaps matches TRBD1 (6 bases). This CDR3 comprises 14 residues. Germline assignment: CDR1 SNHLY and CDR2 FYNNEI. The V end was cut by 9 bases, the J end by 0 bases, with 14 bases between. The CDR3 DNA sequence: TGTGCCAGGCAGCCAGGGGTACTGAACACTGAAGCTTTCTTT. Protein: CARQPGVLNTEAFF.

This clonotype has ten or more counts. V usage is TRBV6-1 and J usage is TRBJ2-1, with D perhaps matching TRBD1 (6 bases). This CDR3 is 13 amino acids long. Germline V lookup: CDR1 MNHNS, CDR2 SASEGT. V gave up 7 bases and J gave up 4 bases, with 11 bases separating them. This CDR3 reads CASTGRGYNEQFF. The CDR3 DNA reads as TGTGCCAGCACAGGCAGGGGATACAATGAGCAGTTCTTC.

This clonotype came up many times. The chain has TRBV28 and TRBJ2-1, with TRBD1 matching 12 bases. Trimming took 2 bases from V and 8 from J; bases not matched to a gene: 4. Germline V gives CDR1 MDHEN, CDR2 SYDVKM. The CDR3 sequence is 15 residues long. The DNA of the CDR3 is TGTGCCAGCAGTTTACCGGGACAGGGGGCTGATGAGCAGTTCTTC. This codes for CASSLPGQGADEQFF.

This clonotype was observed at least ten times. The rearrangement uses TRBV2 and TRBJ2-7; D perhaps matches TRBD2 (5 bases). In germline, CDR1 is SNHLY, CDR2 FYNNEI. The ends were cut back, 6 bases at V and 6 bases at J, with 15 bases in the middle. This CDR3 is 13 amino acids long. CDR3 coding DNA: TGTGCCAGCAGCGCTAGCTTCGCCCTCGAGCAGTACTTC. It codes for CASSASFALEQYF. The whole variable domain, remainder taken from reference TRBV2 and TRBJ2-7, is EPEVTQTPSHQVTQMGQEVILRCVPISNHLYFYWYRQILGQKVEFLVSFYNNEISEKSEIFDDQFSVERPDGSNFTLKIRSTKLEDSAMYFCASSASFALEQYFGPGTRLTVT.

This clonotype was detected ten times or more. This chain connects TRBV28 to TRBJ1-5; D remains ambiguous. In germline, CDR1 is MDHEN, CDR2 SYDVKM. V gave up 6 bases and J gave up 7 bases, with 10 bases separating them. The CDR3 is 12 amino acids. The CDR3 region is CASRPAGQPQHF. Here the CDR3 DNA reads TGTGCCAGCAGGCCTGCCGGGCAGCCCCAGCATTTT.

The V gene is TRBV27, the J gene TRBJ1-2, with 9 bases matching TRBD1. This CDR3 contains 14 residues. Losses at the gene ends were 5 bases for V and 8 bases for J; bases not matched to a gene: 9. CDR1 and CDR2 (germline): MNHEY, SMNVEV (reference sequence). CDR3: CASSPRDRVGGYTF. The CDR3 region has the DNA TGTGCCAGCAGTCCCCGGGACAGGGTGGGAGGCTACACCTTC.

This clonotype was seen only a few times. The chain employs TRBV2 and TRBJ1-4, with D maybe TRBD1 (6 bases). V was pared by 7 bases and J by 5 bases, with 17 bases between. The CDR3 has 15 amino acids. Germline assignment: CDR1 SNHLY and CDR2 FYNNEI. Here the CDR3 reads CASITFRDTNEKLFF. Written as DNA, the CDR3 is TGTGCCAGCATTACATTCCGGGACACCAATGAAAAACTGTTTTTT.

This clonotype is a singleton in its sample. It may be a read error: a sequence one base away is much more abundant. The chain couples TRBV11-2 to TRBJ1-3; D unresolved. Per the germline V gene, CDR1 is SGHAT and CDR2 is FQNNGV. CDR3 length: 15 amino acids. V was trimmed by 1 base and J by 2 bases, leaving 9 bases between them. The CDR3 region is CASSLGGPPGNTIYF. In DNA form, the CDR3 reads TGTGCCAGCAGCTTAGGAGGCCCTCCTGGAAACACCATATATTTT.

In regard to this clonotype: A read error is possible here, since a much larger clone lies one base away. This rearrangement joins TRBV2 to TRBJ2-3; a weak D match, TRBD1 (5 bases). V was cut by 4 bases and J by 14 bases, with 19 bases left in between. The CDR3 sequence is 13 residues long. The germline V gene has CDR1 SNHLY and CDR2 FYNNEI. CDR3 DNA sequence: TGTGCCAGCAGTGGAATAAGGGGCGAAAAACTGTATTTT. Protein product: CASSGIRGEKLYF.

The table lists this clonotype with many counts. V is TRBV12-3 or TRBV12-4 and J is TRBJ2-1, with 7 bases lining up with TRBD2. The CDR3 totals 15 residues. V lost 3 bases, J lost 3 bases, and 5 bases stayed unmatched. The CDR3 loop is CASSFLRGVYNEQFF. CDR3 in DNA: TGTGCCAGCAGTTTTCTTCGGGGGGTCTACAATGAGCAGTTCTTC.

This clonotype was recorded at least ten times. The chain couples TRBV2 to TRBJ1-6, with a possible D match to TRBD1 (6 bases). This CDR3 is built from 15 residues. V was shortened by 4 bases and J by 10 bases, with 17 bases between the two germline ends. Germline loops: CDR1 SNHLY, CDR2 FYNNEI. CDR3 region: CASSAAWGQSSPLHF. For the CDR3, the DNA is TGTGCCAGCAGTGCTGCATGGGGGCAGAGCTCACCCCTCCACTTT.

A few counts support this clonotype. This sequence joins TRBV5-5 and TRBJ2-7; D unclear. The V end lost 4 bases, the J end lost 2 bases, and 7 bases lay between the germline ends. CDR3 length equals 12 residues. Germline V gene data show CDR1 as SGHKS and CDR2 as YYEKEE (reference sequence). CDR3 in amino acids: CASSPQAYEQYF. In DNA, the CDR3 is TGTGCCAGCAGCCCCCAGGCCTACGAGCAGTACTTC.

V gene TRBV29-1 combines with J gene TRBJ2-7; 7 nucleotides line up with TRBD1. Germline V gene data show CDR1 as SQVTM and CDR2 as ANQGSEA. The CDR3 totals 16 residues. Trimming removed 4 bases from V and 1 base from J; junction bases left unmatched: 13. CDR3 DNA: TGCAGCGTTGCCGGGACAGAAGCCGGGTCTTCCTACGAGCAGTACTTC. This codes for CSVAGTEAGSSYEQYF.